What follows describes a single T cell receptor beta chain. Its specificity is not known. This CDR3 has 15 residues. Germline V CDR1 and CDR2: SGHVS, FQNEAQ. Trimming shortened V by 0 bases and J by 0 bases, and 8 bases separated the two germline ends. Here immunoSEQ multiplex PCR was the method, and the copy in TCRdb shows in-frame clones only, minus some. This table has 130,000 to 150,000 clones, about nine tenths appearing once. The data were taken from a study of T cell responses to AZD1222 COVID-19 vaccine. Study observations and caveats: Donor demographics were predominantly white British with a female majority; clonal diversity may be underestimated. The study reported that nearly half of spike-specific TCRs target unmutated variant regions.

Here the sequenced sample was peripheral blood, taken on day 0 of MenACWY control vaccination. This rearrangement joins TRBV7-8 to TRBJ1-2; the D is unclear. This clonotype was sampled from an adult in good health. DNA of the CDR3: TGTGCCAGCAGCTTAGCCCGCAGCTCTAACTATGGCTACACCTTC. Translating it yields CASSLARSSNYGYTF.